These 13 T cell receptor beta chains share one sample of origin, sequenced in a study of response to subunit inactivated influenza vaccine. Each CDR3 protein gets one entry after TCRdb re-called the RT-PCR reads with MiXCR. The sample yields about 310,000 distinct CDR3 sequences, over 20% seen once. Sequenced material: PBMCs from blood, taken about 20 months after vaccination. These receptors originate from a man aged 45 to 75 who received an inactivated influenza vaccine.

V and J are TRBV30 and TRBJ2-1; the D call may be TRBD1 or TRBD2 (6 bases each). This CDR3 has 15 residues. CDR1 GTSNPN and CDR2 SVGIG come from the germline V gene (reference sequence). V was pared by 8 bases and J by 4 bases, with 21 bases between. The DNA for the CDR3 is TGTGCCCGCTCGCGGGGCCCTAGGGGGTACAATGAGCAGTTCTTC. This translates into CARSRGPRGYNEQFF.

The chain recombines TRBV10-3 with TRBJ1-1, with a weak D call TRBD1 (6 bases). The CDR3 has 14 amino acids. V gave up 5 bases and J gave up 1 base, with 11 bases separating them. Germline V lookup: CDR1 ENHRY, CDR2 SYGVKD. The CDR3 DNA is TGTGCCATCAGTCAGCAACAGGGGAACACTGAAGCTTTCTTT. This codes for CAISQQQGNTEAFF.

This clonotype was observed at least ten times. V and J are TRBV5-6 and TRBJ1-2; unclear D gene. Germline-derived CDR1 and CDR2 are SGHDT and YYEEEE. Trimming cost V 6 bases and J 2 bases, with 8 bases left between them. This CDR3 contains 12 residues. Written as DNA, the CDR3 is TGTGCCAGCACCTGGTTGAACTATGGCTACACCTTC. Protein product: CASTWLNYGYTF.

V gene TRBV4-3 combines with J gene TRBJ2-7, with D possibly being TRBD1 (6 bases). CDR3 length: 15 residues. Trimming removed 4 bases at V and 4 bases at J, with 17 bases between. Per germline, CDR1 LGHNA and CDR2 YSLEER. CDR3 residues: CASSPSPTGQYEQYF. The CDR3 region has the DNA TGCGCCAGCAGCCCCTCCCCGACAGGACAGTACGAGCAGTACTTC.

There are a few counts of this clonotype. CDR3 coding DNA: TGCGCCAGCAGCCGGACAGGGGCCAATTCACCCCTCCACTTT. This translates into CASSRTGANSPLHF. V and J are TRBV4-3 and TRBJ1-6; TRBD1 agrees at 9 bases. The length of the CDR3 is 14 residues. Trimming cost V 4 bases and J 7 bases; bases outside gene matches: 2. CDR1 and CDR2 (germline): LGHNA, YSLEER.

This clonotype showed up many times. This chain connects TRBV7-2 to TRBJ1-5; the match to TRBD1 covers 10 bases. This CDR3 contains 17 residues. Germline CDR1 and CDR2: SGHTA and FQGNSA. V dropped 1 base and J dropped 6; count of bases not matched to a gene: 9. CDR3 in DNA: TGTGCCAGCAGCTTAGGGGGGGGACAGGGGAGAGGTCAGCCCCAGCATTTT. Translated, it gives CASSLGGGQGRGQPQHF.

CDR3 loop: CASSQDGSPTDTQYF. The CDR3 DNA is TGCGCCAGCAGCCAAGATGGAAGTCCGACAGATACGCAGTATTTT. This chain links TRBV4-3 with TRBJ2-3, with D unclear. Germline V CDR1 and CDR2: LGHNA, YSLEER. The germline V and J ends were trimmed by 0 bases and 3 bases, with 10 bases remaining between them. The CDR3 has 15 residues.

This clonotype turned up a few times. CDR3 loop: CASSLGLHSGNTIYF. The CDR3 DNA follows: TGTGCCAGCAGCCTGGGACTGCACTCTGGAAACACCATATATTTT. The chain employs TRBV6-2 or TRBV6-3 and TRBJ1-3; TRBD1 might be the D (5 bases). CDR3 length equals 15 residues. V was pared by 6 bases and J by 0 bases, with 12 bases between. Germline-derived CDR1 and CDR2 are MNHEY and SVGEGT.

As DNA, the CDR3 is TGCGCCAGCAGCCAAGAGGACTCGGCAGATGGTGAGCAGTTCTTC. This translates into CASSQEDSADGEQFF. This chain connects TRBV4-3 to TRBJ2-1; tentative D call: TRBD2 (5 bases). The ends were cut back, 0 bases at V and 9 bases at J, with 15 bases in the middle. The CDR3 has 15 residues. CDR1 and CDR2 (germline): LGHNA, YSLEER.

This clonotype was observed at least ten times. The genes are TRBV7-2 and TRBJ1-4; 7 bases agree with TRBD1. J gave up 3 bases and V 5 bases, and 6 bases lay outside the gene matches. Germline CDR1 reads SGHTA; CDR2 reads FQGNSA. The CDR3 is made up of 15 amino acids. The CDR3 nucleotides read TGTGCCAGCAGCCGAGACGACAGGGCTAATGAAAAACTGTTTTTT. Protein product: CASSRDDRANEKLFF.

This clonotype came up a few times. J is TRBJ1-2 and V is TRBV5-1, with D unclear. Germline V CDR1 and CDR2: SGHRS, YFSETQ. V lost 1 base and J lost 2, with 6 bases in between. This CDR3 comprises 13 residues. CDR3 coding DNA: TGCGCCAGCAGCTTGAGCCAGAACTATGGCTACACCTTC. Protein sequence: CASSLSQNYGYTF. The full variable domain, in which reference TRBV5-1 and TRBJ1-2 provide the parts outside the CDR3, is KAGVTQTPRYLIKTRGQQVTLSCSPISGHRSVSWYQQTPGQGLQFLFEYFSETQRNKGNFPGRFSGRQFSNSRSEMNVSTLELGDSALYLCASSLSQNYGYTFGSGTRLTVV.

The genes are TRBV4-1 and TRBJ1-1, with a tentative D call TRBD1 (6 bases). Germline assignment: CDR1 MGHRA and CDR2 YSYEKL. Trimming left V 1 base short and J 4 bases short, with 13 bases between. The CDR3 spans 15 residues. The CDR3 region has the DNA TGCGCCAGCAGCCAAGGAACCAGGGGCATCACTGAAGCTTTCTTT. It is translated as CASSQGTRGITEAFF.

Regarding this clonotype: No DNA is shown, since the ends of the CDR3 on it are uncertain; the CDR3 is the one TCRdb lists. This chain joins TRBV28 and TRBJ2-3; TRBD1, the D gene given by the table, was not confirmed from the DNA. Germline assignment: CDR1 MDHEN and CDR2 SYDVKM. The CDR3 is made up of 15 amino acids, end residues included. This chain's CDR3 is CASSSSRQATDTQYF.